Below, 13 T cell receptor beta chains from the same sample are listed, as sequenced in a study of blood T cell repertoires in COVID-19. Generated by immunoSEQ multiplex PCR, the TCRdb table keeps only in-frame clones and is missing some. The sample yields 25,000 to 35,000 clones, about 91% seen once. Sequencing input: peripheral blood. Receptors were obtained from a human donor with active COVID-19. The donor label of this sample is uncertain.

The genes are TRBV5-1 and TRBJ2-3, with 15 bases that match TRBD2. Germline V gives CDR1 SGHRS, CDR2 YFSETQ. CDR3 length: 18 residues. Trimming at V came to 3 bases and at J to 2 bases, leaving 7 bases not matched to a gene. This CDR3 reads CASSSGLAGGPITDTQYF. The CDR3, as DNA: TGCGCCAGCAGCTCCGGACTAGCGGGGGGGCCGATCACAGATACGCAGTATTTT.

The genes are TRBV3-1 (or the pseudogene TRBV3-2) and TRBJ2-7, with 11 bases matching TRBD2. CDR1 is LGHDT and CDR2 is YNNKEL in the germline V gene (reference sequence). The CDR3 has 16 residues. The J segment lost 3 bases and the V segment lost 3 bases, leaving 7 bases of the junction unmatched. CDR3: CASSHQLAGGIYEQYF. The CDR3, as DNA: TGTGCCAGCAGCCACCAGCTAGCGGGAGGAATCTACGAGCAGTACTTC.

The chain recombines TRBV11-2 with TRBJ1-2, with D possibly being TRBD1 (6 bases). Germline CDR1 SGHAT, CDR2 FQNNGV. Trimming stripped 5 bases from V and 7 bases from J, with 11 bases between. The CDR3 consists of 12 residues. CDR3 protein: CASSPPGAGYTF. CDR3 bases: TGTGCCAGCAGCCCCCCAGGGGCTGGCTACACCTTC.

CDR3 loop: CASSEQQGRAPGNTIYF. CDR3 sequence (DNA): TGTGCCAGCAGCGAACAACAGGGGAGAGCACCTGGAAACACCATATATTTT. The chain links TRBV9 to TRBJ1-3, with 7 bases aligning to TRBD1. The CDR3 spans 17 residues. The germline V gene has CDR1 SGDLS and CDR2 YYNGEE. The junction had 11 bases not matched to a gene; V was cut back by 3 bases and J by 2 bases.

V usage is TRBV5-1 and J usage is TRBJ1-5; 7 positions agree with TRBD1. The ends lost 4 bases at V and 2 bases at J; junction bases unmatched: 6. The CDR3 covers 15 residues. Germline V gene data show CDR1 as SGHRS and CDR2 as YFSETQ. The CDR3 protein is CASSGGQVRNQPQHF. The CDR3 bases are TGCGCCAGCAGCGGTGGACAGGTTCGCAATCAGCCCCAGCATTTT. The variable domain in full, completed from reference TRBV5-1 and TRBJ1-5, reads KAGVTQTPRYLIKTRGQQVTLSCSPISGHRSVSWYQQTPGQGLQFLFEYFSETQRNKGNFPGRFSGRQFSNSRSEMNVSTLELGDSALYLCASSGGQVRNQPQHFGDGTRLSIL.

The V and J genes are TRBV4-1 and TRBJ2-7; 9 bases agree with TRBD2. The CDR3 loop spans 15 amino acids. V trimming: 1 base; J trimming: 2 bases; junction bases outside the gene matches: 3. Germline V gives CDR1 MGHRA, CDR2 YSYEKL. This CDR3 is CASSQGGREPYEQYF. The DNA for the CDR3 is TGCGCCAGCAGCCAAGGCGGGAGGGAACCCTACGAGCAGTACTTC.

The chain recombines TRBV6-5 with TRBJ2-7, with 9 bases lining up with TRBD1. The V segment lost 6 bases and the J segment 1 base; nucleotides outside the gene matches: 4. The germline V gene has CDR1 MNHEY and CDR2 SVGAGI. The CDR3 is 14 residues long. The CDR3 nucleotides are TGTGCCAGCAGCTTGGGACAGGGTTCCTACGAGCAGTACTTC. Its translation: CASSLGQGSYEQYF.

This clone was observed a single time. V and J are TRBV9 and TRBJ2-1; TRBD2 matches at 11 bases. Germline V gene lookup returns CDR1 SGDLS and CDR2 YYNGEE. V lost 0 bases to trimming and J lost 6 bases; unmatched junction nucleotides: 11. The CDR3 spans 18 residues. The CDR3 is CASSVDRTSGSRPNEQFF. Written as DNA, the CDR3 is TGTGCCAGCAGCGTAGATCGCACTAGCGGGAGTAGGCCCAATGAGCAGTTCTTC.

This chain joins TRBV11-2 and TRBJ2-1; tentatively, D is TRBD1 (6 bases). This CDR3 spans 14 amino acids. V shed 5 bases and J shed 8 bases, with 16 bases lying between them. Looked up from germline, CDR1 is SGHAT and CDR2 is FQNNGV. In DNA, the CDR3 is TGTGCCAGCAGCACAACGACAGGTGGGGATGAGCAGTTCTTC. Translated, it gives CASSTTTGGDEQFF.

There are a few counts of this clone. The chain employs TRBV27 and TRBJ2-7; 7 bases align to TRBD1. Germline CDR1 is MNHEY and CDR2 is SMNVEV (reference sequence). CDR3 length equals 14 residues. J was trimmed by 3 bases and V by 3 bases; bases with no gene match: 5. CDR3 amino acids: CASSLMTGFYEQYF. Written as DNA, the CDR3 is TGTGCCAGCAGTTTGATGACAGGGTTCTACGAGCAGTACTTC.

This chain joins TRBV18 and TRBJ1-6; 8 nucleotides match TRBD1. Germline lookup yields CDR1 KGHSH and CDR2 LQKENI. V lost 5 bases to trimming and J lost 10 bases; unmatched junction nucleotides: 7. The CDR3 loop spans 14 amino acids. Written as DNA, the CDR3 is TGTGCCAGCTCAGGACAGGGACGTGGCTCACCCCTCCACTTT. This sequence encodes CASSGQGRGSPLHF.

This clone was seen a single time. The genes are TRBV12-3 or TRBV12-4 and TRBJ2-1; D is undetermined. The CDR3 loop spans 11 amino acids. V gave up 3 bases and J gave up 7 bases, with 4 bases separating them. CDR3 sequence reads: CASSFRNEQFF. The CDR3 coding sequence is TGTGCCAGCAGTTTCAGGAATGAGCAGTTCTTC.

The chain has TRBV4-1 and TRBJ2-2; 7 bases align to TRBD2. The germline V gene encodes CDR1 MGHRA and CDR2 YSYEKL. Losses at the gene ends were 11 bases for V and 6 bases for J; bases not matched to a gene: 6. The CDR3 is 12 amino acids. CDR3 nucleotides: TGCGCCGCATCGGGGGGAGCCGGGGAGCTGTTTTTT. Translation: CAASGGAGELFF.